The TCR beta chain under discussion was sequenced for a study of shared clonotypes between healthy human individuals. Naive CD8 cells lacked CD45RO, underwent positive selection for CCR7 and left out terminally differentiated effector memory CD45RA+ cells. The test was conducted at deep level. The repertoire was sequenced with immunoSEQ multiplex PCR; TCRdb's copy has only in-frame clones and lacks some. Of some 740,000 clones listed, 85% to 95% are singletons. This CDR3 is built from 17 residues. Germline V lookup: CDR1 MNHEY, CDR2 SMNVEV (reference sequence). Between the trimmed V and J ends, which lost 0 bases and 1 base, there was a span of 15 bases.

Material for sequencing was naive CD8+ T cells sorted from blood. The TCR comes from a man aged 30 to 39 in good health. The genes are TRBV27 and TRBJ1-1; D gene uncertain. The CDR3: CASSLSIMAVGNTEAFF. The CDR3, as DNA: TGTGCCAGCAGTTTATCGATAATGGCGGTAGGGAACACTGAAGCTTTCTTT.